One and the same sample provided the 18 T cell receptor beta chains below, sequenced in a study of blood T cell repertoires in COVID-19. Sequencing used immunoSEQ multiplex PCR; TCRdb keeps in-frame clones, though not all of them. This sample has some 190,000 clones, with approximately 84% found just once. Sequenced material: peripheral blood. Receptors originate from a woman between 65 and 79 years old with active or convalescent COVID-19.

This clone appeared a single time. The chain recombines TRBV11-2 with TRBJ2-7; no firm D call. With 0 bases removed from V and 2 bases from J, the gap between germline ends came to 8 bases. The CDR3 contains 14 residues. CDR1 is SGHAT, CDR2 FQNNGV, per germline. This CDR3 is CASSLDPTAYEQYF. CDR3 DNA sequence: TGTGCCAGCAGCTTAGATCCAACAGCCTACGAGCAGTACTTC.

V and J are TRBV27 and TRBJ2-1, with 11 bases that match TRBD2. CDR3 size: 14 residues. Germline trimming cut 4 bases from V and 7 bases from J; bases unmatched to any gene: 3. Germline-derived CDR1 and CDR2 are MNHEY and SMNVEV (reference sequence). CDR3 sequence: CASSSIAGGNEQFF. CDR3 in DNA: TGTGCCAGCAGTTCTATAGCGGGAGGGAATGAGCAGTTCTTC.

This sequence joins TRBV6-5 and TRBJ2-1, with 8 bases lining up with TRBD2. V lost 0 bases, J lost 8 bases, and 9 bases stayed unmatched. The CDR3 totals 16 residues. Looked up from germline, CDR1 is MNHEY and CDR2 is SVGAGI. CDR3 sequence reads: CASSYSGGRLRDEQFF. In DNA form, the CDR3 reads TGTGCCAGCAGTTACTCGGGCGGGAGGCTGAGGGATGAGCAGTTCTTC.

The chain links TRBV7-2 to TRBJ2-2, with TRBD2 matching 12 bases. The V gene end was trimmed by 5 bases and the J gene end by 1 base; junction bases not matched to a gene: 8. Looked up from germline, CDR1 is SGHTA and CDR2 is FQGNSA. The CDR3 is made up of 18 amino acids. The CDR3 loop is CASSPTEGLAGNTGELFF. The CDR3, as DNA: TGTGCCAGCAGCCCCACCGAGGGACTAGCGGGGAACACCGGGGAGCTGTTTTTT.

This CDR3 reads CASSEGRTDLYEQYF. CDR3 bases: TGCGCCAGCAGTGAAGGCAGGACAGACCTTTACGAGCAGTACTTC. V usage is TRBV10-1 and J usage is TRBJ2-7; possibly TRBD1 for D (6 bases). This CDR3 comprises 15 residues. The germline V gene has CDR1 WNHNN and CDR2 SYGVQD (reference sequence). Trimming cost V 3 bases and J 4 bases, with 16 bases left between them.

The rearrangement links TRBV2 to TRBJ2-5; 7 positions agree with TRBD1. The CDR3 length is 14 residues. In germline, CDR1 is SNHLY, CDR2 FYNNEI. The junction had 4 bases not matched to a gene; V was cut back by 3 bases and J by 3 bases. This CDR3 reads CASSDVTGEETQYF. Here the CDR3 DNA reads TGTGCCAGCAGTGATGTCACAGGGGAAGAGACCCAGTACTTC.

V and J are TRBV28 and TRBJ1-1, with TRBD1 matching over 7 bases. Germline-derived CDR1 and CDR2 are MDHEN and SYDVKM. This CDR3 spans 12 amino acids. V shed 6 bases and J 8 bases; nucleotides not matched to a gene: 6. Here the CDR3 DNA reads TGTGCCAGCAGGAGGGGGCCAGCGGAAGCTTTCTTT. Its translation: CASRRGPAEAFF.

The V and J genes are TRBV3-1 (or the pseudogene TRBV3-2) and TRBJ2-3; the match to TRBD2 covers 7 bases. V lost 4 bases and J lost 0; bases outside the gene matches: 16. Germline V CDR1 and CDR2: LGHDT, YNNKEL (reference sequence). This CDR3 contains 19 residues. The CDR3 region is CASSRVVPRSGNSTDTQYF. The CDR3 nucleotides read TGTGCCAGCAGCCGAGTAGTACCCCGGAGCGGGAATAGCACAGATACGCAGTATTTT.

This chain links TRBV5-1 with TRBJ1-1; D gene ambiguous. Germline V CDR1 and CDR2: SGHRS, YFSETQ. The CDR3 loop spans 12 amino acids. The V and J ends lost 3 bases and 7 bases respectively, with 10 bases between them. The CDR3 region has the DNA TGCGCCAGCAGCTCAGGACGGGATGAAGCTTTCTTT. It is translated as CASSSGRDEAFF.

This rearrangement joins TRBV9 to TRBJ1-6, with TRBD1 identical over 7 bases. The CDR3 covers 15 residues. Germline V gene lookup returns CDR1 SGDLS and CDR2 YYNGEE. Losses at the gene ends were 4 bases for V and 7 bases for J; bases not matched to a gene: 8. The CDR3 region is CASSFTGQRNSPLHF. In DNA, the CDR3 is TGTGCCAGCAGCTTCACGGGACAGAGAAATTCACCCCTCCACTTT. Drawing the rest from reference TRBV9 and TRBJ1-6, the complete variable domain is DSGVTQTPKHLITATGQRVTLRCSPRSGDLSVYWYQQSLDQGLQFLIQYYNGEERAKGNILERFSAQQFPDLHSELNLSSLELGDSALYFCASSFTGQRNSPLHFGNGTRLTVT.

V gene TRBV5-1 combines with J gene TRBJ1-3; TRBD1 might be the D (6 bases). Trimming shortened V by 0 bases and J by 2 bases, and 6 bases separated the two germline ends. Germline CDR1 reads SGHRS; CDR2 reads YFSETQ. CDR3 size: 14 residues. The CDR3 nucleotides read TGCGCCAGCAGCTTGGCAGGGGCTGGAAACACCATATATTTT. It translates to CASSLAGAGNTIYF.

The chain carries TRBV6-2 or TRBV6-3 and TRBJ2-3; TRBD1 matches at 7 bases. The CDR3 consists of 18 residues. V shed 2 bases and J 4 bases; nucleotides not matched to a gene: 15. Germline loops: CDR1 MNHEY, CDR2 SVGEGT. The CDR3 sequence is CASSYTYYRDREADTQYF. The DNA for the CDR3 is TGTGCCAGCAGTTACACCTATTACCGCGACAGGGAAGCAGATACGCAGTATTTT.

The gene calls are TRBV7-6 and TRBJ2-1; 11 bases agree with TRBD2. This CDR3 region has 20 residues. Germline V CDR1 and CDR2: SGHVS, FNYEAQ. V lost 5 bases, J lost 2 bases, and 17 bases stayed unmatched. The CDR3 sequence: CASSDSGGTSGRLTYNEQFF. Written as DNA, the CDR3 is TGTGCCAGCAGCGACAGCGGTGGGACTAGCGGCCGTCTTACCTACAATGAGCAGTTCTTC.

V and J are TRBV29-1 and TRBJ1-2, with TRBD1 as a possible D gene (6 bases). This CDR3 has 12 residues. The V gene's germline CDR1 is SQVTM and CDR2 ANQGSEA. V dropped 1 base and J dropped 6 bases, with 9 bases sitting between them. In DNA, the CDR3 is TGCAGCGTTGAAGGGACAGCGGATGGCTACACCTTC. This encodes CSVEGTADGYTF.

The chain has TRBV28 and TRBJ1-5; D ambiguous. V was shortened by 7 bases and J by 3 bases, with 7 bases between the two germline ends. This CDR3 contains 12 residues. Germline CDR1 is MDHEN and CDR2 is SYDVKM. CDR3 nucleotide sequence: TGTGCCAGCACTGTGGCCAATCAGCCCCAGCATTTT. It encodes CASTVANQPQHF.

V usage is TRBV18 and J usage is TRBJ2-3, with 12 bases aligning to TRBD2. Germline lookup yields CDR1 KGHSH and CDR2 LQKENI. The CDR3 spans 16 residues. With V trimmed by 1 base and J by 3 bases, 2 bases remained unmatched. The CDR3 DNA reads as TGTGCCAGCTCACCACGGACTAGCGGGACAACAGATACGCAGTATTTT. Its translation is CASSPRTSGTTDTQYF.

The chain is built from TRBV7-9 and TRBJ2-5, with D maybe TRBD1 (5 bases). This CDR3 region has 14 residues. Trimming removed 2 bases from V and 5 bases from J, with 12 bases in between. CDR1 SEHNR and CDR2 FQNEAQ come from the germline V gene (reference sequence). CDR3 in DNA: TGTGCCAGCAGCTTAAGCTGGGGCGAGGAGACCCAGTACTTC. It specifies CASSLSWGEETQYF.

This chain links TRBV7-9 with TRBJ2-7; 8 nucleotides match TRBD2. The trim removed 5 bases at V and 5 bases at J, leaving 14 bases unmatched. The CDR3 covers 16 residues. Germline values: CDR1 SEHNR, CDR2 FQNEAQ (reference sequence). Written as DNA, the CDR3 is TGTGCCAGCAGCCCCGACCCGGGACTAGTTATCCACGAGCAGTACTTC. Residues: CASSPDPGLVIHEQYF.